Shown below are 3 T cell receptor beta chains from a single sample sequenced in a study of sequential checkpoint blockade in melanoma. Treatment specified: randomized to nivolumab then ipilimumab (arm A) or the reverse (arm B). Sequencing used immunoSEQ multiplex PCR; TCRdb keeps in-frame clones, though not all of them. The sample includes 9,500 to 15,000 clones, about 80% of them seen just once. The sequenced sample was CD8+ T cells sorted from blood (inferred from file names), obtained from a patient given nivolumab and ipilimumab in sequence. These receptors all stem from a human donor with melanoma.

The chain couples TRBV29-1 to TRBJ1-1; D unclear. Trimming left V 4 bases short and J 4 bases short, with 16 bases between. In germline, CDR1 is SQVTM, CDR2 ANQGSEA. The CDR3 is 14 amino acids. The CDR3, as DNA: TGCAGCGTTGTGAGCGTCTCCTTCAGCACTGAAGCTTTCTTT. It is translated as CSVVSVSFSTEAFF.

The chain joins TRBV7-2 to TRBJ1-1; D call uncertain. The ends were cut back, 8 bases at V and 4 bases at J, with 14 bases in the middle. The germline V gene encodes CDR1 SGHTA and CDR2 FQGNSA. The CDR3 runs 13 residues. The CDR3 region is CASVYPGSTEAFF. CDR3 sequence (DNA): TGTGCCAGCGTCTATCCGGGAAGCACTGAAGCTTTCTTT.

The chain is built from TRBV30 and TRBJ1-6; D not resolved. V shed 0 bases and J shed 7 bases, with 10 bases lying between them. The length of the CDR3 is 14 residues. Germline V gene sequence: CDR1 GTSNPN, CDR2 SVGIG (reference sequence). This chain's CDR3 is CAWSVGGMNSPLHF. The CDR3 DNA sequence: TGTGCCTGGAGTGTAGGAGGGATGAATTCACCCCTCCACTTT.